The next 27 T cell receptor beta chains were all read from a single sample in a study of regulatory T cells in long-lasting Graves disease. With iRepertoire HTBI primers and Arm-PCR of CDR3 regions, TCR beta libraries were built. TCRdb ran MiXCR on the multiplex PCR reads and lists one entry per CDR3 protein. The table lists fewer than 550,000 distinct CDR3 sequences, about 22% of them singletons. This sample's time point: persistent/refractory GD, antithyroid drugs over 5 years with positive TRAb. Making the TCR library involved RNA that had been extracted from PBMCs. Sequencing used peripheral blood mononuclear cells (PBMCs), obtained when the disease was refractory, from a patient treated with antithyroid drugs. These receptors were taken from a female donor with Graves disease.

This clonotype has at least ten counts. The chain recombines TRBV6-2 or TRBV6-3 with TRBJ2-5; 9 bases match TRBD2. This CDR3 contains 16 residues. Per germline, CDR1 MNHEY and CDR2 SVGEGT. Losses at the gene ends were 0 bases for V and 9 bases for J; bases not matched to a gene: 11. The chain's CDR3 is CASSYSTDGGGAAQYF. The CDR3 coding sequence is TGTGCCAGCAGTTACTCTACAGATGGCGGGGGGGCCGCCCAGTACTTC.

This clonotype appeared once. The genes are TRBV19 and TRBJ1-5; possibly TRBD1 for D (5 bases). This CDR3 spans 15 amino acids. Trimming shortened V by 2 bases and J by 5 bases, and 13 bases separated the two germline ends. The V gene's germline CDR1 is LNHDA and CDR2 SQIVND (reference sequence). CDR3 loop: CASSIPRGGDQPQHF. The CDR3 coding sequence is TGTGCCAGTAGTATACCCCGGGGGGGGGATCAGCCCCAGCATTTT.

This clonotype was observed a handful of times. The chain recombines TRBV3-1 with TRBJ1-2; no reliable D call. The germline V gene encodes CDR1 LGHDT and CDR2 YNNKEL (reference sequence). The length of the CDR3 is 13 residues. V was clipped by 0 bases and J by 7 bases, with 9 bases between them. The CDR3 nucleotides are TGTGCCAGCAGCCAAGATGGTATCTCTGGCTACACCTTC. Amino acids: CASSQDGISGYTF.

The V gene is TRBV9, the J gene TRBJ1-6; 7 nucleotides align to TRBD1. Trimming at V came to 0 bases and at J to 7 bases, leaving 7 bases not matched to a gene. The germline V gene encodes CDR1 SGDLS and CDR2 YYNGEE. CDR3 length equals 16 residues. In DNA, the CDR3 is TGTGCCAGCAGCGTAGGACGGGGACAGTCAAATTCACCCCTCCACTTT. Its protein is CASSVGRGQSNSPLHF.

The gene calls are TRBV19 and TRBJ2-1; possible D gene TRBD1, 5 bases. The CDR3 loop spans 13 amino acids. Trimming pared 1 base from V and 4 bases from J, leaving 5 bases between. Germline V gene data show CDR1 as LNHDA and CDR2 as SQIVND (reference sequence). CDR3 sequence (DNA): TGTGCCAGTAGTATAGGACAGTACAATGAGCAGTTCTTC. It encodes CASSIGQYNEQFF.

This clonotype occurred a few times. V gene TRBV30 combines with J gene TRBJ1-2, with a tentative D call TRBD1 (5 bases). Germline lookup yields CDR1 GTSNPN and CDR2 SVGIG (reference sequence). The CDR3 has 13 residues. V shed 3 bases and J shed 12 bases, with 20 bases lying between them. The CDR3 nucleotides are TGTGCCTGGAGGGAACTGGGGGTACCCGCCGACACCTTC. This codes for CAWRELGVPADTF. Complete variable domain (other parts from reference TRBV30 and TRBJ1-2): SQTIHQWPATLVQPVGSPLSLECTVEGTSNPNLYWYRQAAGRGLQLLFYSVGIGQISSEVPQNLSASRPQDRQFILSSKKLLLSDSGFYLCAWRELGVPADTFGSGTRLTVV.

This clonotype showed up many times. The chain has TRBV28 and TRBJ2-7; 9 nucleotides align to TRBD2. This CDR3 has 18 amino acids. V shed 1 base, J shed 2 bases, and the junction held 12 bases outside the gene matches. The germline gives CDR1 MDHEN, CDR2 SYDVKM. In DNA form, the CDR3 reads TGTGCCAGCAGTTTATCCGCCGAGGGGACTAGCCCGACCTACGAGCAGTACTTC. It encodes CASSLSAEGTSPTYEQYF.

Comments on this clonotype: Given a much more abundant clone one base away, this may be a read error. V and J are TRBV28 and TRBJ1-5, with TRBD1 as a possible D gene (5 bases). Germline V CDR1 and CDR2: MDHEN, SYDVKM. Trimming took off 7 bases at V and 1 base at J, with 23 bases between the two ends. The CDR3 length is 18 residues. The CDR3 bases are TGTGCCAGCAATTACCGGGGCAGGAGGCCCCAGAGCAATCAGCCCCAGCATTTT. Protein: CASNYRGRRPQSNQPQHF.

This clonotype has more than one count but fewer than ten. The V call is TRBV3-1, the J call TRBJ2-3, with D unclear. This CDR3 is 15 amino acids long. V was pared by 1 base and J by 0 bases, with 8 bases between. Looked up from germline, CDR1 is LGHDT and CDR2 is YNNKEL (reference sequence). The CDR3 protein is CASSQGYFSTDTQYF. The CDR3 DNA reads as TGTGCCAGCAGCCAAGGGTACTTCAGCACAGATACGCAGTATTTT.

The sample holds many counts of this clonotype. The rearrangement joins TRBV27 to TRBJ2-7; the match to TRBD1 covers 9 bases. The ends lost 4 bases at V and 5 bases at J; junction bases unmatched: 12. CDR3 size: 16 residues. The germline gives CDR1 MNHEY, CDR2 SMNVEV (reference sequence). In nucleotides, the CDR3 is TGTGCCAGCAGTTACCAACTCCGGGACAGGGCCCACGAGCAGTACTTC. Protein sequence: CASSYQLRDRAHEQYF.

Only a few counts were recorded for this clonotype. A much larger clone differs by one base, so this may be a read error. This chain joins TRBV28 and TRBJ1-5; D might be TRBD1 (5 bases). CDR1 is MDHEN, CDR2 SYDVKM, per germline. The germline V and J ends were trimmed by 3 bases and 2 bases, with 8 bases remaining between them. This CDR3 has 14 residues. DNA of the CDR3: TGTGCCAGCAGTTTTCAGGGTCGCAATCAGCCCCAGCATTTT. Translated: CASSFQGRNQPQHF. Using reference TRBV28 and TRBJ1-5 for the parts outside the CDR3, the full variable domain is DVKVTQSSRYLVKRTGEKVFLECVQDMDHENMFWYRQDPGLGLRLIYFSYDVKMKEKGDIPEGYSVSREKKERFSLILESASTNQTSMYLCASSFQGRNQPQHFGDGTRLSIL.

The rearrangement uses TRBV12-3 or TRBV12-4 and TRBJ2-3; the match to TRBD2 covers 7 bases. The CDR3 is 16 residues long. V was pared by 5 bases and J by 0 bases, with 8 bases of the junction left unmatched. Here the CDR3 reads CASSPPGGDSTDTQYF. Written as DNA, the CDR3 is TGTGCCAGCAGTCCCCCTGGGGGGGATAGCACAGATACGCAGTATTTT.

About this clonotype itself: A read error may be the cause here, since a much bigger clone is one base away. The missing conserved phenylalanine or tryptophan at the end of this CDR3 makes a read error likely. The chain employs TRBV28 and TRBJ1-2, with a weak D call TRBD1 (5 bases). This CDR3 region has 13 residues. The V end was cut by 8 bases, the J end by 2 bases, with 12 bases between. CDR1 and CDR2 (germline): MDHEN, SYDVKM. CDR3 in DNA: TGTGCCAGCGGTCCGGACACAAACTATGGCTACACCTCC. Its translation is CASGPDTNYGYTS.

This chain links TRBV3-1 with TRBJ1-3; D gene uncertain. Germline V gene lookup returns CDR1 LGHDT and CDR2 YNNKEL (reference sequence). CDR3 length: 12 residues. V was cut by 3 bases and J by 9 bases, with 9 bases left in between. The CDR3 region has the DNA TGTGCCAGCAGCCATGGGAAATCCACCATATATTTT. It translates to CASSHGKSTIYF.

The chain is built from TRBV6-2 or TRBV6-3 and TRBJ1-2; D unclear. Trimming took off 0 bases at V and 4 bases at J, with 18 bases between the two ends. The CDR3 consists of 17 residues. CDR1 is MNHEY and CDR2 is SVGEGT in the germline V gene. DNA of the CDR3: TGTGCCAGCAGTTACTCCGGGTATCAAGGGATCCTCTATGGCTACACCTTC. Translating it yields CASSYSGYQGILYGYTF.

This clonotype was found a few times. V gene TRBV15 combines with J gene TRBJ2-2; 9 bases are shared with TRBD2. CDR3 length equals 17 residues. Germline CDR1 LNHNV, CDR2 YYDKDF (reference sequence). V was pared by 0 bases and J by 2 bases, with 4 bases of the junction left unmatched. The CDR3 DNA reads TGTGCCACCAGCAGAGATCGGCTAGCGGGAAACACCGGGGAGCTGTTTTTT. Protein product: CATSRDRLAGNTGELFF.

At least ten counts were recorded for this clonotype. The chain employs TRBV2 and TRBJ1-5, with a weak D call TRBD1 (5 bases). The ends were cut back, 9 bases at V and 9 bases at J, with 18 bases in the middle. Germline CDR1 and CDR2: SNHLY and FYNNEI. The CDR3 has 13 amino acids. This chain's CDR3 is CARGTEQTGPQHF. The DNA of the CDR3 is TGTGCCAGAGGGACCGAACAGACTGGGCCCCAGCATTTT.

A remark on this clonotype: Only one base separates this from a far larger clonotype, so it likely reflects a read error. The CDR3 region has the DNA TGTGCCAGCAATCTTGGACAGTTCTCCGAGCAGTACTTC. Translating it yields CASNLGQFSEQYF. The gene calls are TRBV12-3 or TRBV12-4 and TRBJ2-5; D possibly corresponds to TRBD1 (6 bases). With the DNA end fitting TRBJ2-7 better, the J assignment may be wrong. The CDR3 spans 13 residues.

This clonotype was seen a single time. This chain links TRBV10-3 with TRBJ1-1; D not resolved. Germline loops: CDR1 ENHRY, CDR2 SYGVKD. The CDR3 consists of 13 residues. Between the trimmed V and J ends, which lost 7 bases and 1 base, there was a span of 10 bases. Here the CDR3 reads CAINPTQNTEAFF. The CDR3, as DNA: TGTGCCATCAATCCTACACAGAACACTGAAGCTTTCTTT.

This clonotype was recorded many times. This sequence joins TRBV2 and TRBJ1-5; D gene uncertain. Germline CDR1 and CDR2: SNHLY and FYNNEI. This CDR3 has 14 amino acids. Deletions cut 3 bases from V and 4 bases from J, with 10 bases between. CDR3: CASSDSRGNQPQHF. Written as DNA, the CDR3 is TGTGCCAGCAGTGACAGTCGAGGGAATCAGCCCCAGCATTTT. The full variable domain, its missing parts supplied by reference TRBV2 and TRBJ1-5, is EPEVTQTPSHQVTQMGQEVILRCVPISNHLYFYWYRQILGQKVEFLVSFYNNEISEKSEIFDDQFSVERPDGSNFTLKIRSTKLEDSAMYFCASSDSRGNQPQHFGDGTRLSIL.

This chain connects TRBV5-1 to TRBJ2-7; D perhaps matches TRBD1 (6 bases). The CDR3 spans 15 residues. Germline CDR1 and CDR2: SGHRS and YFSETQ. The V end lost 2 bases, the J end lost 2 bases, and 14 bases lay between the germline ends. The CDR3 sequence: CASSFNRDKTYEQYF. CDR3 nucleotides: TGCGCCAGCAGCTTCAATCGGGACAAAACCTACGAGCAGTACTTC.

The rearrangement links TRBV12-3 or TRBV12-4 to TRBJ2-3, with a possible D match to TRBD2 (5 bases). V shed 6 bases and J shed 1 base, with 14 bases lying between them. The CDR3 totals 15 residues. CDR3 in amino acids: CASSPRERRTDTQYF. The CDR3 region has the DNA TGTGCCAGCAGCCCTAGGGAGCGGCGCACAGATACGCAGTATTTT.

The table lists this clonotype with many counts. The rearrangement links TRBV20-1 to TRBJ2-2; no reliable D call. V shed 6 bases and J shed 1 base, with 6 bases lying between them. In germline, CDR1 is DFQATT, CDR2 SNEGSKA (reference sequence). The CDR3 spans 12 residues. This CDR3 reads CSALQNTGELFF. The CDR3 DNA reads as TGCAGTGCCCTTCAGAACACCGGGGAGCTGTTTTTT.

At least ten counts were recorded for this clonotype. The chain joins TRBV10-3 to TRBJ1-1; D unresolved. Between the trimmed V and J ends, which lost 7 bases and 1 base, there was a span of 10 bases. The CDR3 has 13 residues. The germline gives CDR1 ENHRY, CDR2 SYGVKD. CDR3 sequence: CAIKSSANTEAFF. The CDR3 nucleotides are TGTGCCATCAAGTCAAGCGCGAACACTGAAGCTTTCTTT.

This clonotype was recorded many times. J is TRBJ2-2 and V is TRBV28, with D perhaps TRBD1 or TRBD2 (5 bases each). Trimming took off 3 bases at V and 5 bases at J, with 10 bases between the two ends. The CDR3 covers 14 residues. Germline CDR1 reads MDHEN; CDR2 reads SYDVKM. The DNA for the CDR3 is TGTGCCAGCAGTTTGGGGGTGTTGACCGGGGAGCTGTTTTTT. Its translation is CASSLGVLTGELFF. The variable domain in full, completed from reference TRBV28 and TRBJ2-2, reads DVKVTQSSRYLVKRTGEKVFLECVQDMDHENMFWYRQDPGLGLRLIYFSYDVKMKEKGDIPEGYSVSREKKERFSLILESASTNQTSMYLCASSLGVLTGELFFGEGSRLTVL.

The rearrangement uses TRBV28 and TRBJ1-1; 10 bases fit TRBD1. With 4 bases clipped from V and 4 bases from J, the junction kept 9 bases outside the gene matches. The length of the CDR3 is 16 residues. In germline, CDR1 is MDHEN, CDR2 SYDVKM. This CDR3 is CASSWLSGTGVTEAFF. The DNA of the CDR3 is TGTGCCAGCAGTTGGCTGTCTGGGACAGGGGTCACTGAAGCTTTCTTT.

In DNA form, the CDR3 reads TGTGCCAGCAGCGCAGGCAGGGAGGGGGACACTGAAGCTTTCTTT. Translation gives CASSAGREGDTEAFF. The chain is built from TRBV13 and TRBJ1-1, with D possibly matching TRBD1 (6 bases). CDR1 and CDR2 from the germline V gene are PRHDT and FYEKMQ (reference sequence). CDR3 length: 15 amino acids. With 5 bases removed from V and 3 bases from J, the gap between germline ends came to 16 bases.